This record covers a single T cell receptor beta chain. This entry belongs to a study of blood T cell repertoires in COVID-19. The germline V gene has CDR1 SEHNR and CDR2 FQNEAQ (reference sequence). Trimming cost V 4 bases and J 7 bases; bases outside gene matches: 6. The CDR3 has 14 amino acids. Sequenced by immunoSEQ multiplex PCR; TCRdb stores in-frame clones only, minus some. The sample has 70,000 to 95,000 clones; 78% are singletons. V and J are TRBV7-9 and TRBJ1-2; 10 positions match TRBD1. This clonotype was sampled from a man aged 55 to 70 with COVID-19, enrolled during active disease. What was sequenced was peripheral blood. The chain's CDR3 is CASSSPGTGAGYTF. DNA of the CDR3: TGTGCCAGCAGCTCGCCCGGGACAGGGGCTGGCTACACCTTC.